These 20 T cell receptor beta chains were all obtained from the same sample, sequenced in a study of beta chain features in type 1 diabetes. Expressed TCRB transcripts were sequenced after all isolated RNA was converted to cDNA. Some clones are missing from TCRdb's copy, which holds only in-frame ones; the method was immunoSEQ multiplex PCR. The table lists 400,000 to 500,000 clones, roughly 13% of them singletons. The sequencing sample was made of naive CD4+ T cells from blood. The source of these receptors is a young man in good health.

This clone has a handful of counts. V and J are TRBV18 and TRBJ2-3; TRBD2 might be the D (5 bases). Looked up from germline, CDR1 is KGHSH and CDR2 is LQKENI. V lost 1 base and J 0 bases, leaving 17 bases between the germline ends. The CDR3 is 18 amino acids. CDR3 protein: CASSPLPRVETSTDTQYF. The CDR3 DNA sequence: TGTGCCAGCTCACCACTACCGCGGGTCGAAACTAGCACAGATACGCAGTATTTT.

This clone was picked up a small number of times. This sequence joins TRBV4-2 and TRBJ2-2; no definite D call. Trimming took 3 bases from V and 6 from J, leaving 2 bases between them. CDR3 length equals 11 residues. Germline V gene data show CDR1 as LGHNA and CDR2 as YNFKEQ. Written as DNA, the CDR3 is TGTGCCAGCAGCCAGTCCGGGGAGCTGTTTTTT. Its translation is CASSQSGELFF.

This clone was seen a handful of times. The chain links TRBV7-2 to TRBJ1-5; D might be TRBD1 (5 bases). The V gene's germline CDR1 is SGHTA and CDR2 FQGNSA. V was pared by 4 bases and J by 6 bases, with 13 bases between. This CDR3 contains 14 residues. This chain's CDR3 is CASSSRDQGQPQHF. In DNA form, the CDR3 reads TGTGCCAGCAGCTCTCGGGACCAAGGTCAGCCCCAGCATTTT.

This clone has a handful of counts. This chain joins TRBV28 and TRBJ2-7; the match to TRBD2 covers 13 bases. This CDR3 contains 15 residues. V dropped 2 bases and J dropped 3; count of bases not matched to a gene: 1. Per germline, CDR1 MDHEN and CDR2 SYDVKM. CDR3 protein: CASSLGLAGDYEQYV. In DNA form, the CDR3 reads TGTGCCAGCAGTTTAGGACTAGCGGGAGACTACGAGCAGTACGTC.

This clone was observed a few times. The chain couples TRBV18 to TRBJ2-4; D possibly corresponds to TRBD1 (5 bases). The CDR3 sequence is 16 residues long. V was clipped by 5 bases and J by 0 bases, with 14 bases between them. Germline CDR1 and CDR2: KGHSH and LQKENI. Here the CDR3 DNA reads TGTGCCAGCTCAGAATCTACAGGTTTAGCCAAAAACATTCAGTACTTC. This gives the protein CASSESTGLAKNIQYF.

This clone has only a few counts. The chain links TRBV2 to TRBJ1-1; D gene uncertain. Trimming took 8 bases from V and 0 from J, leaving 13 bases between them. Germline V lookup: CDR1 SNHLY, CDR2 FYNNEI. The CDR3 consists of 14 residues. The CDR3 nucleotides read TGTGCCAGCCGGTCTGCGGGAATGAACACTGAAGCTTTCTTT. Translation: CASRSAGMNTEAFF.

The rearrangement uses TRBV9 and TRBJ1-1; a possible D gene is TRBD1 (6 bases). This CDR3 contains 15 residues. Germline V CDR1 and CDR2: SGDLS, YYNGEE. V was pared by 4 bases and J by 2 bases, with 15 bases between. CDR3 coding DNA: TGTGCCAGCAGCCCCCGGACAGATTTTAACACTGAAGCTTTCTTT. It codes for CASSPRTDFNTEAFF.

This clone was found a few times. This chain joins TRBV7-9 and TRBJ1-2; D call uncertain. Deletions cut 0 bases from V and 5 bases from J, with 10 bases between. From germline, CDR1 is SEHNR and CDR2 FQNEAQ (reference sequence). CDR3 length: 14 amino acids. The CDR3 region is CASSLAPAVYGYTF. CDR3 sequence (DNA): TGTGCCAGCAGCTTAGCGCCGGCAGTATATGGCTACACCTTC.

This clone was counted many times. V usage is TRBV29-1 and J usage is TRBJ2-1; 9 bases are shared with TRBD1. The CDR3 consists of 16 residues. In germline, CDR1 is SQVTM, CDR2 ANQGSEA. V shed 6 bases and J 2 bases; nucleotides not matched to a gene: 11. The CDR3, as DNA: TGCAGCGTCCCGGGATCCGGGACAGGGACCTACAATGAGCAGTTCTTC. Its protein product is CSVPGSGTGTYNEQFF.

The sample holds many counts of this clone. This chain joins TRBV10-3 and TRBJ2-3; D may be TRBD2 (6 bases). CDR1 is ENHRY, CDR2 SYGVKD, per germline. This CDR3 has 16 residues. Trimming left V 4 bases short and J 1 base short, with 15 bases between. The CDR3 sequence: CAISGREALGTDTQYF. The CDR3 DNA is TGTGCCATCAGTGGAAGGGAGGCGTTGGGCACAGATACGCAGTATTTT.

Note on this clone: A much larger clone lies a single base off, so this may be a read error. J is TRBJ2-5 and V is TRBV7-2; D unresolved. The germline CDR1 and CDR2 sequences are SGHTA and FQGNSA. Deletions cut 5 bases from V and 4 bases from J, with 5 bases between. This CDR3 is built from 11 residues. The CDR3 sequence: CASSVGETQYF. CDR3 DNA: TGTGCCAGCAGCGTAGGAGAGACCCAGTACTTC.

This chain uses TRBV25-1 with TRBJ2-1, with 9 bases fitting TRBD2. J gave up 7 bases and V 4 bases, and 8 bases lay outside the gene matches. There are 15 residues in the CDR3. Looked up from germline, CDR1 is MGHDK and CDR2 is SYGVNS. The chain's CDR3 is CASSVRTSDRNEQFF. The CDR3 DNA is TGTGCCAGCAGTGTTAGGACTAGCGATAGAAATGAGCAGTTCTTC. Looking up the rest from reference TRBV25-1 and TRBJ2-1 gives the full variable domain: EADIYQTPRYLVIGTGKKITLECSQTMGHDKMYWYQQDPGMELHLIHYSYGVNSTEKGDLSSESTVSRIRTEHFPLTLESARPSHTSQYLCASSVRTSDRNEQFFGPGTRLTVL.

CDR3 coding DNA: TGCAGCGTTGCTCTTACTGGAAACACCATATATTTT. This sequence encodes CSVALTGNTIYF. This chain joins TRBV29-1 and TRBJ1-3; the D is unclear. Germline-derived CDR1 and CDR2 are SQVTM and ANQGSEA. The CDR3 contains 12 residues. The V and J ends lost 4 bases and 2 bases respectively, with 6 bases between them.

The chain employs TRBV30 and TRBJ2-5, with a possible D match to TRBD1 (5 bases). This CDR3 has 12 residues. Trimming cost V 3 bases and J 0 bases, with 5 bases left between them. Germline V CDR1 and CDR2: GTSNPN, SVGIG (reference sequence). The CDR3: CAWRDNQETQYF. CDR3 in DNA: TGTGCCTGGAGGGACAACCAAGAGACCCAGTACTTC.

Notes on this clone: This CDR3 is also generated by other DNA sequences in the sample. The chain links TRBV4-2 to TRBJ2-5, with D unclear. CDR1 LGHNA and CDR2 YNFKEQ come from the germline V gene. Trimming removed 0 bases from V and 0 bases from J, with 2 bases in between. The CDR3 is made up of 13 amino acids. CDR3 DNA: TGTGCCAGCAGCCAAGACTACCAAGAGACCCAGTACTTC. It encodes CASSQDYQETQYF.

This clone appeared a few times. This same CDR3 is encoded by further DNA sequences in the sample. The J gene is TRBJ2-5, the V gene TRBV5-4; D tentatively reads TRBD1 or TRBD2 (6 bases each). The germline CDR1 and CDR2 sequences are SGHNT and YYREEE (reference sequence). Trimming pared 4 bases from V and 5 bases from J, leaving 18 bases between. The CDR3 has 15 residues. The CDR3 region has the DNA TGTGCCAGCAGCCCCCCGGGGAGGCAGGGGGAGACCCAGTACTTC. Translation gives CASSPPGRQGETQYF.

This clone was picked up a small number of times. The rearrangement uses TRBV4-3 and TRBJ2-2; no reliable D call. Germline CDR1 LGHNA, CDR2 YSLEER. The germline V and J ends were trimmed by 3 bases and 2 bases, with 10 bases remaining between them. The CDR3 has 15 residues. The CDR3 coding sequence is TGCGCCAGCAGCCAGCGTCTCAGTAACACCGGGGAGCTGTTTTTT. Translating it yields CASSQRLSNTGELFF.

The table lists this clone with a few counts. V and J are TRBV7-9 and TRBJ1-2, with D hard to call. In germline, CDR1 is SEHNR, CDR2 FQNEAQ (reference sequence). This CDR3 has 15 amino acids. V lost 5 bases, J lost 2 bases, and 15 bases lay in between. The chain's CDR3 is CASSRASSQNYGYTF. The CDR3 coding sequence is TGTGCCAGCAGCCGTGCCTCGTCTCAGAACTATGGCTACACCTTC.

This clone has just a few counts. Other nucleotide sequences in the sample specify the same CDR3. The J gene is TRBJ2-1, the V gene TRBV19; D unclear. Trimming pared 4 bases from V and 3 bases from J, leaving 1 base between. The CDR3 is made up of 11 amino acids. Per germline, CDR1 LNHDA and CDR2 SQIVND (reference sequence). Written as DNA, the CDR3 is TGTGCCAGTAGTAGCTACAATGAGCAGTTCTTC. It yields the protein CASSSYNEQFF.

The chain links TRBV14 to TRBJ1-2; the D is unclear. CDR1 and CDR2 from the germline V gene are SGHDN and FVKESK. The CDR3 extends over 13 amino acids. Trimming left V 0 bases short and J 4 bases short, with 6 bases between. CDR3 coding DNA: TGTGCCAGCAGCCAAGAAACAAGCTATGGCTACACCTTC. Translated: CASSQETSYGYTF.